This T cell receptor (beta chain) was recovered during a study of T-cell reconstitution after alpha-beta-depleted transplantation in children. Study results and caveats: Newly generated T cells supplied most T-cell counts and diversity one year post-transplant. Reportedly, roughly two months post-transplant, alpha-beta T cells arose from several hundred expanded graft clones. At day 60, the high TCRbeta diversity found in some patients originated from recipient T cells and thymic progenitors that had survived.

This clonotype was picked up a small number of times. Its specificity is not known. Unique molecular identifiers were incorporated into the prepared TCRbeta library. One entry per CDR3 protein, called by TCRdb with MiXCR from the PCR reads. The sample has hundreds of thousands of distinct CDR3 sequences, roughly 17% seen once; the top ten hold 25% to 35%. CDR1 and CDR2 from the germline V gene are MGHRA and YSYEKL. There are 20 residues in the CDR3. Trimming took 5 bases from V and 1 from J; bases not matched to a gene: 15. The input for sequencing was PBMCs, mostly from graft donor cells, taken 360 days after TCRalphabeta/CD19-depleted stem cell transplant. The V call is TRBV4-1, the J call TRBJ2-1; 12 bases match TRBD1. The clonotype was recovered from a boy younger than two who had a stem cell transplant for Wiskott-Aldrich syndrome, so the T cells may come from the graft donor. Here the CDR3 reads CASSAFPGTGGAGSYNEQFF. For the CDR3, the DNA is TGCGCCAGCAGCGCGTTTCCCGGGACAGGGGGCGCAGGTTCCTACAATGAGCAGTTCTTC.